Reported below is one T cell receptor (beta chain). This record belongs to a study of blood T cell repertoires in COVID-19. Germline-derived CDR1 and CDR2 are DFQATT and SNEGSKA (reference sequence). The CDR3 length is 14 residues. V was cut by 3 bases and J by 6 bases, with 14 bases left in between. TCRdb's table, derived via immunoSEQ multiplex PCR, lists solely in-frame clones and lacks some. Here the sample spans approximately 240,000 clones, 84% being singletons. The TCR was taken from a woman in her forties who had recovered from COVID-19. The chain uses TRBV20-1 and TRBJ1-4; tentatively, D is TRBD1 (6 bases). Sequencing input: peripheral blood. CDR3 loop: CSASHQGRDEKLFF. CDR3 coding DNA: TGCAGTGCTAGTCACCAGGGGAGGGATGAAAAACTGTTTTTT.